This T cell receptor beta chain was found in a study of TIL therapy for anti-PD-1-resistant metastatic lung cancer. This CDR3 contains 15 residues. Germline CDR1 is SGHAT and CDR2 is FQNNGV. V was clipped by 0 bases and J by 7 bases, with 13 bases between them. The sample's time point: pre-treatment sample, taken before nivolumab and TIL therapy. Sequencing used immunoSEQ v3. Produced via immunoSEQ multiplex PCR; TCRdb's table is partial and in-frame only. The repertoire holds 50,000 to 70,000 clones, with under 75% as singletons. This chain uses TRBV11-2 with TRBJ1-5, with unresolved D. The sequencing used blood, collected at baseline. The receptor was isolated from a person aged 25 to 85 with non-small cell lung cancer. The CDR3 nucleotides are TGTGCCAGCAGCTTAGATTTTTGGGCAGGACAGCCCCAGCATTTT. It is translated as CASSLDFWAGQPQHF.